The clone carrying this T cell receptor (beta chain) occurred a few times. The data are from a study of identical twins. TCRdb re-called the 5' RACE reads with MiXCR, one entry per CDR3 protein. The table records around 490,000 distinct CDR3 sequences, about a fifth of them present only once. With 7 bases removed from V and 4 bases from J, the gap between germline ends came to 8 bases. The CDR3 runs to 12 residues. In germline, CDR1 is SNHLY, CDR2 FYNNEI. These sequences were also reported in another study, on yellow fever vaccine responses in identical twins.

Sequenced: CD4+ T cells sorted from blood. V usage is TRBV2 and J usage is TRBJ1-5; tentatively, D is TRBD1 (5 bases). This receptor was taken from a woman aged 18-35 years in good health. Here the CDR3 reads CASTKGNQPQHF. CDR3 bases: TGTGCCAGCACGAAGGGGAATCAGCCCCAGCATTTT. Combining the CDR3 with reference TRBV2 and TRBJ1-5 gives the whole variable domain EPEVTQTPSHQVTQMGQEVILRCVPISNHLYFYWYRQILGQKVEFLVSFYNNEISEKSEIFDDQFSVERPDGSNFTLKIRSTKLEDSAMYFCASTKGNQPQHFGDGTRLSIL.